These 22 T cell receptor beta chains share one sample of origin, sequenced in a study of PD-L1 blockade in urothelial cancer. Clones were read by immunoSEQ multiplex PCR, and TCRdb kept only the in-frame ones, dropping some. The sample includes about 74,000 clones, approximately 80% of them seen just once. The sample was PBMCs, taken around atezolizumab (anti-PD-L1) treatment. The receptors stem from a man between 70 and 80 years old with urothelial cancer.

This clone was seen a single time. The chain joins TRBV19 to TRBJ2-7; 10 positions agree with TRBD2. The V and J ends lost 1 base and 3 bases, in that order; junction bases with no gene match: 3. Germline V gene sequence: CDR1 LNHDA, CDR2 SQIVND (reference sequence). The CDR3 totals 15 residues. The chain's CDR3 is CASSIGASGGYEQYF. As DNA, the CDR3 is TGTGCCAGTAGTATAGGTGCTAGCGGGGGCTACGAGCAGTACTTC.

V and J are TRBV5-1 and TRBJ2-3; 11 bases are a match to TRBD2. This CDR3 has 16 residues. V was clipped by 4 bases and J by 6 bases; unmatched bases: 10. CDR1 is SGHRS, CDR2 YFSETQ, per germline. Written as DNA, the CDR3 is TGCGCCAGCAGCGTTGCCGGGACTAGCGGTTGGGATACGCAGTATTTT. This translates into CASSVAGTSGWDTQYF.

This chain links TRBV7-9 with TRBJ2-1, with 9 bases lining up with TRBD2. The V gene's germline CDR1 is SEHNR and CDR2 FQNEAQ (reference sequence). CDR3 size: 16 residues. Germline trimming cut 1 base from V and 5 bases from J; bases unmatched to any gene: 6. The chain's CDR3 is CASSLGLAGGDNEQFF. The CDR3 coding sequence is TGTGCCAGCAGCTTAGGGCTTGCGGGAGGGGACAATGAGCAGTTCTTC.

In its sample, this clone was seen once. This chain joins TRBV21-1 and TRBJ2-7; the table's D gene call, TRBD2, was not cross checked with the DNA. TRBV21-1 is designated a pseudogene. The CDR3 has 17 residues. CDR3 DNA: TGTGCCAGCAGCAAATTCCGGAGTAGCGCGCTCAACTACGAGCAGTACTTC. Protein sequence: CASSKFRSSALNYEQYF.

The V call is TRBV7-3, the J call TRBJ2-5; tentative D call: TRBD2 (6 bases). V was trimmed by 3 bases and J by 2 bases, leaving 7 bases between them. The CDR3 runs 13 residues. Germline CDR1 SGHTA, CDR2 FQGTGA. CDR3 amino acids: CASSFGSQETQYF. In DNA form, the CDR3 reads TGTGCCAGCAGCTTCGGGAGTCAAGAGACCCAGTACTTC.

This chain connects TRBV19 to TRBJ2-1; 13 nucleotides agree with TRBD2. The CDR3 loop spans 15 amino acids. Germline V gives CDR1 LNHDA, CDR2 SQIVND (reference sequence). Trimming took 6 bases from V and 10 from J; bases not matched to a gene: 9. The CDR3 reads CASSPLAGGTNEQFF. Here the CDR3 DNA reads TGTGCCAGTAGCCCACTAGCGGGAGGGACTAACGAGCAGTTCTTC.

This clone was counted a single time. The rearrangement joins TRBV27 to TRBJ2-5; 9 bases match TRBD2. V gave up 6 bases and J gave up 3 bases; unmatched junction bases: 11. This CDR3 is built from 16 residues. CDR1 is MNHEY and CDR2 is SMNVEV in the germline V gene (reference sequence). The CDR3: CASRRLSGRREETQYF. CDR3 in DNA: TGTGCCAGCAGGAGACTTAGCGGGAGAAGGGAAGAGACCCAGTACTTC.

This clone was seen once. The chain combines TRBV15 with TRBJ2-7; D gene ambiguous. Germline V gene lookup returns CDR1 LNHNV and CDR2 YYDKDF (reference sequence). This CDR3 is built from 13 residues. Trimming removed 11 bases at V and 1 base at J, with 15 bases between. CDR3 coding DNA: TGTGCCCCCCACGAGAGGCGGTCCTACGAGCAGTACTTC. This encodes CAPHERRSYEQYF.

The V gene is TRBV19, the J gene TRBJ1-1; D call uncertain. V dropped 5 bases and J dropped 2 bases, with 15 bases sitting between them. Germline CDR1 reads LNHDA; CDR2 reads SQIVND (reference sequence). The CDR3 sequence is 15 residues long. As DNA, the CDR3 is TGTGCCAGTAGTCTAGGCGGGCAGATAAACACTGAAGCTTTCTTT. It codes for CASSLGGQINTEAFF.

The V and J genes are TRBV5-6 and TRBJ2-7, with TRBD2 matching over 7 bases. Germline loops: CDR1 SGHDT, CDR2 YYEEEE. V lost 4 bases, J lost 2 bases, and 6 bases stayed unmatched. The CDR3 runs 14 residues. The CDR3: CASSPGDYPYEQYF. For the CDR3, the DNA is TGTGCCAGCAGCCCCGGGGACTACCCCTACGAGCAGTACTTC.

Only a few counts were recorded for this clone. The chain couples TRBV19 to TRBJ2-3; D ambiguous. Germline CDR1 LNHDA, CDR2 SQIVND (reference sequence). The CDR3 is made up of 14 amino acids. The ends were cut back, 1 base at V and 1 base at J, with 6 bases in the middle. CDR3 loop: CASSIVQGTDTQYF. Written as DNA, the CDR3 is TGTGCCAGTAGTATAGTTCAGGGCACAGATACGCAGTATTTT.

The chain has TRBV2 and TRBJ1-3; TRBD1 is a possible D gene (6 bases). V lost 6 bases to trimming and J lost 4 bases, with 13 bases between them. The germline V gene encodes CDR1 SNHLY and CDR2 FYNNEI. The CDR3 consists of 14 residues. The CDR3 loop is CASSPTGGGNTIYF. The CDR3 DNA follows: TGTGCCAGCAGCCCGACAGGAGGAGGAAACACCATATATTTT.

A single count supports this clone. The chain employs TRBV15 and TRBJ2-3, with D maybe TRBD1 (6 bases). The germline CDR1 and CDR2 sequences are LNHNV and YYDKDF (reference sequence). Trimming removed 0 bases at V and 3 bases at J, with 13 bases between. The CDR3 spans 16 residues. The CDR3 loop is CATSREGTPGTDTQYF. As DNA, the CDR3 is TGTGCCACCAGCAGAGAAGGGACACCGGGGACAGATACGCAGTATTTT.

This clone was recorded once. The J gene is TRBJ2-6, the V gene TRBV28; D perhaps matches TRBD1 (6 bases). The CDR3 sequence is 15 residues long. Germline CDR1 is MDHEN and CDR2 is SYDVKM. V shed 4 bases and J shed 4 bases, with 11 bases lying between them. In DNA, the CDR3 is TGTGCCAGCAGTTCAGGGGTGGCGGGGGCCAACGTCCTGACTTTC. Translation gives CASSSGVAGANVLTF. Looking up the rest from reference TRBV28 and TRBJ2-6 gives the full variable domain: DVKVTQSSRYLVKRTGEKVFLECVQDMDHENMFWYRQDPGLGLRLIYFSYDVKMKEKGDIPEGYSVSREKKERFSLILESASTNQTSMYLCASSSGVAGANVLTFGAGSRLTVL.

This chain links TRBV7-2 with TRBJ2-5, with TRBD2 matching 10 bases. The CDR3 has 16 amino acids. Germline-derived CDR1 and CDR2 are SGHTA and FQGNSA. The V gene end was trimmed by 5 bases and the J gene end by 5 bases; junction bases not matched to a gene: 11. CDR3 sequence: CASSPRGAGLAETQYF. In DNA form, the CDR3 reads TGTGCCAGCAGCCCTAGAGGGGCGGGACTAGCGGAGACCCAGTACTTC.

This chain connects TRBV7-8 to TRBJ1-2, with 7 bases that match TRBD1. Per the germline V gene, CDR1 is SGHVS and CDR2 is FQNEAQ. The length of the CDR3 is 15 residues. Germline trimming cut 1 base from V and 4 bases from J; bases unmatched to any gene: 6. The CDR3 bases are TGTGCCAGCAGCTTAGTCGCGGGACAGAGCTATGGCTACACCTTC. This codes for CASSLVAGQSYGYTF.

The chain has TRBV28 and TRBJ1-2; tentatively, D is TRBD1 (5 bases). Germline lookup yields CDR1 MDHEN and CDR2 SYDVKM. Between the trimmed V and J ends, which lost 6 bases and 3 bases, there was a span of 8 bases. The CDR3 runs to 12 residues. CDR3 loop: CASRGGDYGYTF. The DNA for the CDR3 is TGTGCCAGCAGAGGAGGGGACTATGGCTACACCTTC.

The chain is built from TRBV7-8 and TRBJ1-5, with D unresolved. This CDR3 is built from 15 residues. Trimming removed 6 bases at V and 4 bases at J, with 16 bases between. Germline V gene sequence: CDR1 SGHVS, CDR2 FQNEAQ. CDR3: CASSSKAGRNQPQHF. The DNA for the CDR3 is TGTGCCAGCAGTTCCAAGGCAGGAAGAAATCAGCCCCAGCATTTT. The whole variable domain, filled in from reference TRBV7-8 and TRBJ1-5, reads GAGVSQSPRYKVAKRGQDVALRCDPISGHVSLFWYQQALGQGPEFLTYFQNEAQLDKSGLPSDRFFAERPEGSVSTLKIQRTQQEDSAVYLCASSSKAGRNQPQHFGDGTRLSIL.

The V call is TRBV6-5, the J call TRBJ1-5; no clear D gene. CDR1 is MNHEY, CDR2 SVGAGI, per germline. The ends were cut back, 2 bases at V and 4 bases at J, with 9 bases in the middle. This CDR3 is 14 amino acids long. DNA of the CDR3: TGTGCCAGCAGTTACCTACCGGGGAATCAGCCCCAGCATTTT. Residues: CASSYLPGNQPQHF.

The J gene is TRBJ1-4, the V gene TRBV27, with D perhaps matching TRBD1 (6 bases). V shed 2 bases and J shed 2 bases, with 15 bases lying between them. Germline V gives CDR1 MNHEY, CDR2 SMNVEV (reference sequence). The CDR3 contains 17 residues. CDR3 DNA sequence: TGTGCCAGCAGTTTAATGTCAGGGGTTGGGACTAATGAAAAACTGTTTTTT. Translation gives CASSLMSGVGTNEKLFF.

This clone was picked up one time. The chain couples TRBV29-1 to TRBJ2-6, with TRBD2 matching over 9 bases. V lost 4 bases and J lost 1; bases outside the gene matches: 5. The CDR3 contains 16 residues. CDR1 is SQVTM and CDR2 is ANQGSEA in the germline V gene. CDR3 DNA: TGCAGCGTTGGATCTAGCGGGACGTCTGGGGCCAACGTCCTGACTTTC. This encodes CSVGSSGTSGANVLTF.

The rearrangement links TRBV9 to TRBJ1-5; TRBD1 might be the D (5 bases). CDR3 length: 15 residues. The V and J ends lost 0 bases and 0 bases respectively, with 7 bases between them. Germline V CDR1 and CDR2: SGDLS, YYNGEE. The CDR3 loop is CASSVGGASNQPQHF. Written as DNA, the CDR3 is TGTGCCAGCAGCGTAGGCGGGGCTAGCAATCAGCCCCAGCATTTT.